This is a list of T cell receptor beta chains from one sample in a study of blood T cell repertoires in COVID-19. Repertoires were generated with immunoSEQ multiplex PCR, while TCRdb's copy carries only in-frame clones and drops some. The sample holds roughly 380,000 clones, 85% seen once. The sequenced sample was peripheral blood. These receptors were collected from a woman younger than 30 with acute or convalescent COVID-19. Both conserved end residues are part of each CDR3. D genes are given only for firm matches. Size tells how often a clone was seen (once, few, many) or the class of an expanded clone, and some rows leave it out.

J: TRBJ2-1; D: TRBD2; size: .; V: TRBV5-1; DNA: TGCGCCAGCAGCTTGAGACTAGCGGGAGGTTTAACCTCCTACAATGAGCAGTTCTTC; CDR3: CASSLRLAGGLTSYNEQFF
J: TRBJ1-6; D: .; size: .; V: TRBV7-8; DNA: TGTGCCAGCAGCTTTGATTTGCGTAACGGTTCACCCCTCCACTTT; CDR3: CASSFDLRNGSPLHF
J: TRBJ2-1; D: TRBD2; size: .; V: TRBV7-9; DNA: TGTGCCAGCAGCCCCCCTGAAGCGGGAGTCTCCTACAATGAGCAGTTCTTC; CDR3: CASSPPEAGVSYNEQFF
J: TRBJ2-5; D: .; size: .; V: TRBV7-9; DNA: TGTGCCAGCAGCTTAAGCCCGGGACTGCAAGAGACCCAGTACTTC; CDR3: CASSLSPGLQETQYF
J: TRBJ2-3; D: .; size: .; V: TRBV29-1; DNA: TGCAGCACACAGTATGCGCCAGTCGATACGCAGTATTTT; CDR3: CSTQYAPVDTQYF
J: TRBJ2-1; D: TRBD1; size: .; V: TRBV5-8; DNA: TGTGCCAGCAGCTTGGGGACAGGGAGCTCCTACAATGAGCAGTTCTTC; CDR3: CASSLGTGSSYNEQFF
J: TRBJ1-4; D: .; size: .; V: TRBV4-1; DNA: TGCGCCAGCAGCCAGGGACATGGGGAAAAACTGTTTTTT; CDR3: CASSQGHGEKLFF
J: TRBJ2-1; D: TRBD2; size: .; V: TRBV27; DNA: TGTGCCAGCAGTTTATCCGGGCTAGCGGGCCCGCTCTCCTACAATGAGCAGTTCTTC; CDR3: CASSLSGLAGPLSYNEQFF
J: TRBJ1-5; D: .; size: once; V: TRBV30; DNA: TGTGCCTGGAGTGTTAATAGCAATCAGCCCCAGCATTTT; CDR3: CAWSVNSNQPQHF
J: TRBJ1-4; D: .; size: few; V: TRBV14; DNA: TGTGCCAGCAGCCTTACGGGTTTCAGAGGGGAAAAACTGTTTTTT; CDR3: CASSLTGFRGEKLFF
J: TRBJ1-2; D: .; size: .; V: TRBV5-4; DNA: TGTGCCAGCAGTCCCGATAGAGCTAACTATGGCTACACCTTC; CDR3: CASSPDRANYGYTF
J: TRBJ1-6; D: .; size: .; V: TRBV6-5; DNA: TGTGCCAGCAGTTCTCCGAATTCACCCCTCCACTTT; CDR3: CASSSPNSPLHF
J: TRBJ2-7; D: .; size: .; V: TRBV5-1; DNA: TGCGCCAGCAGCTTGCAGGGTTACGGTCCCTACGAGCAGTACTTC; CDR3: CASSLQGYGPYEQYF
J: TRBJ1-2; D: .; size: .; V: TRBV19; DNA: TGTGCCAGTACGCCCGCGGGAGGGCCCTATGGCTACACCTTC; CDR3: CASTPAGGPYGYTF
J: TRBJ1-1; D: .; size: .; V: TRBV5-6; DNA: TGTGCCAGCAGCTTAGCCGGGTTCGACACTGAAGCTTTCTTT; CDR3: CASSLAGFDTEAFF
J: TRBJ2-1; D: .; size: .; V: TRBV12-3/TRBV12-4; DNA: TGTGCCAGCAACGATGGGAGGCTAGGGCAGTTCTTC; CDR3: CASNDGRLGQFF
J: TRBJ2-5; D: .; size: .; V: TRBV29-1; DNA: TGCAGCATCTCACAGGGAGGGAGGGAGACCCAGTACTTC; CDR3: CSISQGGRETQYF
J: TRBJ1-6; D: TRBD1; size: .; V: TRBV5-8; DNA: TGTGCCAGCAGCCAACCCGCCGGAGGACAGGGTGAACTGAGCTCACCCCTCCACTTT; CDR3: CASSQPAGGQGELSSPLHF
J: TRBJ1-5; D: .; size: .; V: TRBV7-2; DNA: TGTGCCAGCAGCCTGGGGACAACTTATAGCAATCAGCCCCAGCATTTT; CDR3: CASSLGTTYSNQPQHF
J: TRBJ2-3; D: .; size: once; V: TRBV2; DNA: TGTGCCAGCGTGGTAGAGACTAGCACAGATACGCAGTATTTT; CDR3: CASVVETSTDTQYF
J: TRBJ1-5; D: .; size: few; V: TRBV11-2; DNA: TGTGCCAGCAGCTTGGTTAGGTCAGGGCGCTATCAGCCCCAGCATTTT; CDR3: CASSLVRSGRYQPQHF
J: TRBJ2-1; D: .; size: .; V: TRBV18; DNA: TGTGCCAGCTCACCCCCTCGGGACAATGAGCAGTTCTTC; CDR3: CASSPPRDNEQFF
J: TRBJ1-1; D: .; size: .; V: TRBV5-5; DNA: TGTGCCAGCAGCTTACCATCGGGCACTGAAGCTTTCTTT; CDR3: CASSLPSGTEAFF
J: TRBJ1-2; D: TRBD1; size: few; V: TRBV19; DNA: TGTGCCAGTAGTATCGGGGACAGCTATGGCTACACCTTC; CDR3: CASSIGDSYGYTF
J: TRBJ2-7; D: .; size: .; V: TRBV27; DNA: TGTGCCAGCAGTTTAACGGCGGGCTACGAGCAGTACTTC; CDR3: CASSLTAGYEQYF
J: TRBJ1-2; D: .; size: .; V: TRBV30; DNA: TGTGCCTGGAGTTCCAATTCTAACTATGGCTACACCTTC; CDR3: CAWSSNSNYGYTF
J: TRBJ1-5; D: .; size: .; V: TRBV12-3/TRBV12-4; DNA: TGTGCCAGCAGCGGGGGAGGTCAGCCCCAGCATTTT; CDR3: CASSGGGQPQHF
J: TRBJ2-5; D: .; size: .; V: TRBV7-3; DNA: TGTGCCAGCAGCAGGGATGGGATAGGGGGAGAGACCCAGTACTTC; CDR3: CASSRDGIGGETQYF
J: TRBJ2-3; D: .; size: .; V: TRBV5-1; DNA: TGCGCCAGCAGCTTGGATAAGCGCGTTAGCACAGATACGCAGTATTTT; CDR3: CASSLDKRVSTDTQYF
J: TRBJ1-6; D: TRBD1; size: once; V: TRBV5-1; DNA: TGCGCCAGCAGCTTGGAGGGGGCCTTGAGGGCCCTCCACTTT; CDR3: CASSLEGALRALHF
J: TRBJ1-2; D: .; size: .; V: TRBV18; DNA: TGTGCCAGCTCACCGAGTGCGGGATACGATGGCTACACCTTC; CDR3: CASSPSAGYDGYTF
J: TRBJ2-7; D: .; size: .; V: TRBV6-5; DNA: TGTGCCAGCAGTTACTTCCGGGATAGTGGCTACGAGCAGTACTTC; CDR3: CASSYFRDSGYEQYF